The entry below gives a single TCR beta chain sequence along with its context. This clone has a handful of counts. It lacks a known antigen. Base qualities were left out, and no much larger clone turns up one base away. The data belong to a study of T cell responses to AZD1222 COVID-19 vaccine (dated by TCRdb to the early 2020s). For the study in its entirety: AZD1222 recipients with second doses at about 4 weeks or about 12 weeks were pooled, because spike-specific TCR depth and breadth did not differ between schedules. A total of under 250 trial participants underwent TCR sequencing, of whom around 210 had received two doses of AZD1222 and about 26 had received two doses of the MenACWY control vaccine. Trial participants were enrolled by age into subgroups of 18-55, 56-69 and 70-plus years, and around 150, 29 and 61 TCR-sequenced participants, respectively, were included in these subgroups. General conclusions and limits of the study: Most participants were white British and females outnumbered males, and the authors suggested that clonal diversity may have been underestimated. Nearly half of unique spike-specific TCRs reportedly recognized epitopes outside regions mutated in the B.1.351 and B.1.1.7 variants. Only five to seven AZD1222 recipients were SARS-CoV-2 seropositive at baseline, limiting conclusions about previously exposed vaccinees. The vaccine-associated CD4 TCRs covered the entire spike protein, and the dominant responses fell in regions 160-218 and 743-854. In the small 56-69-year group, the increase in depth fell short of significance, most likely because of low power. A significant rise in spike-specific TCR breadth and depth was observed after two AZD1222 doses relative to day 0 and relative to MenACWY recipients. No day 14 peak-response samples were available, so repertoires were characterized only after the peak T cell response.

The time point label, read with the paper, signifies: baseline before first vaccination. Samples from vaccinated people were obtained from the UK trials COV001 and COV002, which included a single-blind randomized controlled phase 2/3 trial of AZD1222 (ChAdOx1 nCoV-19) in healthy adults. Trial participant PBMC samples were collected at day 0 and day 28 after the second dose for TCRbeta chain sequencing. The V and J ends are trimmed by 1 base and 2 bases, leaving 15 bases between them. CDR1 and CDR2 are read off the germline V gene as SGHRS and YFSETQ. CDR3 length: 16 amino acids, cysteine to phenylalanine. The read is trimmed to its CDR3 DNA, 48 bases read in frame from base 1. The CDR3 regions of human TCRbeta chains were analyzed by immunosequencing. As for how the authors treated the data: TCRs in the repertoires were compared against a reference library of SARS-CoV-2-specific TCRs that had been generated with the MIRA antigen-specificity platform. Breadth was defined as the fraction of unique TCRs that were SARS-CoV-2-associated, and depth was defined as the fraction of total T cells that were SARS-CoV-2-associated. Using the MIRA data, every spike-specific TCR was mapped to the spike region that the TCR reacted to and assigned to either a CD4 or a CD8 class. Log10-transformed breadth and depth values were compared by one-way ANOVA with Sidak's multiple comparisons tests. The immuneACCESS repertoire file appears here via TCRdb, limited to in-frame rearrangements. These files lack a portion of the clones; in checked studies, under half of the deficit traces to unresolved V genes, and the cause of the others is not known. V and J calls and clone size come straight from that table; D and trimming were deduced from the DNA. The sample profile shows over 100,000 clones; almost 85% of them were found once. The top ten hold approximately 15% of the sample.

The material was peripheral blood, obtained on day 0 of AZD1222 vaccination. The TCR sequence derives from an adult in good health. This chain joins TRBV5-1 to TRBJ1-1; the D gene assignment is ambiguous. CDR3 sequence: CASSLRSGQQNTEAFF. The DNA sequence follows: TGCGCCAGCAGCTTGAGGTCGGGCCAGCAAAACACTGAAGCTTTCTTT.